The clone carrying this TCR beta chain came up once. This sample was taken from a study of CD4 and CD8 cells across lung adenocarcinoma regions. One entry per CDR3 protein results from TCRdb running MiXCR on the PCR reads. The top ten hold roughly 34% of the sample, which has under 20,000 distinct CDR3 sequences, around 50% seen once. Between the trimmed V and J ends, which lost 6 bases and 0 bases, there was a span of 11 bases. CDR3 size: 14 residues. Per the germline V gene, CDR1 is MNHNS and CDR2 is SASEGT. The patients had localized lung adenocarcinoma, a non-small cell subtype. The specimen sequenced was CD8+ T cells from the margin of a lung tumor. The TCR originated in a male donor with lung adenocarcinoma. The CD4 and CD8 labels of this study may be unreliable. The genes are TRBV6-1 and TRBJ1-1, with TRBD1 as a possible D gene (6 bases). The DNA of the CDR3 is TGTGCCAGCAGACGGCAGGGGATGAACACTGAAGCTTTCTTT. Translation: CASRRQGMNTEAFF.